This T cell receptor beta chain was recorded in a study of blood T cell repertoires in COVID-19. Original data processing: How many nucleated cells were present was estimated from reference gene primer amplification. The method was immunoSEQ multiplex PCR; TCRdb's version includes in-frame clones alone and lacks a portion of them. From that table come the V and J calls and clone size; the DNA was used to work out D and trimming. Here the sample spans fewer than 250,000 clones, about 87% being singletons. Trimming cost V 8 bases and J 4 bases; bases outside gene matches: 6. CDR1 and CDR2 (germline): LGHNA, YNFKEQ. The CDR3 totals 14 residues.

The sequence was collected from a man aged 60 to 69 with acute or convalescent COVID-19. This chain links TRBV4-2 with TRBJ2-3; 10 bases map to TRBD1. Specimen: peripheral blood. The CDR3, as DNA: TGTGCCAGCTCACGGGACAGGGGCCCAGATACGCAGTATTTT. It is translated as CASSRDRGPDTQYF.